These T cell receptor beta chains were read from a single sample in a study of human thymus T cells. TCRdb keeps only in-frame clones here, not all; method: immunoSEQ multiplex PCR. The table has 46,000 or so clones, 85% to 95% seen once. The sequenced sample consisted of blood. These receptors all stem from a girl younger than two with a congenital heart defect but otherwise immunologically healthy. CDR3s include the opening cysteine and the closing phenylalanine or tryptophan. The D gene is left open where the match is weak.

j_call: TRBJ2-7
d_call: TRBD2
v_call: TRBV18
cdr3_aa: CASSPASGSGQYF

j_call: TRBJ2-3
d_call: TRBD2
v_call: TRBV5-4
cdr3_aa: CASSLPGLAGTTDTQYF

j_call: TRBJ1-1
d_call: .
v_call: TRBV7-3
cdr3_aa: CASSLGTLNTEAFF

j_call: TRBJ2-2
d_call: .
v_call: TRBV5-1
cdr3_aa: CASSSGEGTGELFF

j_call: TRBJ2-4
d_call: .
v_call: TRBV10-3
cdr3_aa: CAISESAGEGQYF

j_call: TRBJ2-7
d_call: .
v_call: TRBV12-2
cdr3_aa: CASRLAFSEQYF

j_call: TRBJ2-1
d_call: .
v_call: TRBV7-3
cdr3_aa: CASSPGSSYNEQFF

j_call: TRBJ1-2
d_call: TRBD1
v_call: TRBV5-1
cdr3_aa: CASSLGDREIETNYGYTF

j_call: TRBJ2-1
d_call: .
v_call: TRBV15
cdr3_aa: CATSRGRTIHEQFF

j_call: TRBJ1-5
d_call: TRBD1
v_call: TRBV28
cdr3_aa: CASSLGGTGYSNQPQHF

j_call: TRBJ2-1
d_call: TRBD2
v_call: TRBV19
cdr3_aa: CASSRVSGRANEQFF

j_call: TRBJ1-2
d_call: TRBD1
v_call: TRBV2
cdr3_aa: CASSNTGTVYGYTF

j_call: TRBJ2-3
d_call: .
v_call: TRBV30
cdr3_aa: CAWTDGLSTDTQYF

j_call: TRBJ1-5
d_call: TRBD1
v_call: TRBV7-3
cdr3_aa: CASSTYRDRVSPQHF

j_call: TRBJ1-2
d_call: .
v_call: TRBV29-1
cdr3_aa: CSVAQGNYGYTF

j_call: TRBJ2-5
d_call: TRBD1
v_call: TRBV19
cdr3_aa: CASSVGDRWGDEEAQYF

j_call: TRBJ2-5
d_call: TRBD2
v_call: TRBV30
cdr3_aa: CAWSALPRGLAGEKTQYF

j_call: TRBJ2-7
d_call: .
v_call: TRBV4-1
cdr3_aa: CASSPLAPTYEQYF